The entry that follows covers one T cell receptor (beta chain) sequence. Its matching antigen is unknown. Genomic DNA came from blood regulatory T cells gated CD4+ CD25-high CD127-low. This CDR3 spans 13 amino acids. V dropped 7 bases and J dropped 4; count of bases not matched to a gene: 6. Germline V CDR1 and CDR2: MNHNS, SASEGT. These data belong to a study of regulatory and conventional T cells in RAG deficiency. General observations from the study: In Omenn syndrome, Treg and Tconv repertoires overlapped >90%.

The data were produced by immunoSEQ multiplex PCR, yet TCRdb's version contains in-frame clones alone and is incomplete. Found here are about 10,000 clones, more than 70% of them singletons; the top ten hold about 1.2%. The same sample was also studied in work on regulatory T cells. That work states: The primer mix had 52 TRBV and 13 TRBJ primers.

The chain links TRBV6-1 to TRBJ2-7, with 8 bases lining up with TRBD1. Sequences were obtained from Tregs sorted from blood. The clonotype was recovered from a human donor in good health. The CDR3, as DNA: TGTGCCAGCACACCAGGGGGCTGGTACGAGCAGTACTTC. Amino acids: CASTPGGWYEQYF.